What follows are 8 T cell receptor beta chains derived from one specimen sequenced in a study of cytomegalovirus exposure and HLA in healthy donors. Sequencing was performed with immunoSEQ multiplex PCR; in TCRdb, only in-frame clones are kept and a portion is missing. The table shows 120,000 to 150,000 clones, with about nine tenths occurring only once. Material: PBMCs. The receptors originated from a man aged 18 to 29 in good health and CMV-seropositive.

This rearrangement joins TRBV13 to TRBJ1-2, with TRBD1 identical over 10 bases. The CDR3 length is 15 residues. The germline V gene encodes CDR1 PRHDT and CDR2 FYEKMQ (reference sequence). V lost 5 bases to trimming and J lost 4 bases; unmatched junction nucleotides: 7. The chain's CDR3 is CASSLRDRGIYGYTF. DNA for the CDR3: TGTGCCAGCAGCCTCCGGGACAGGGGTATCTATGGCTACACCTTC.

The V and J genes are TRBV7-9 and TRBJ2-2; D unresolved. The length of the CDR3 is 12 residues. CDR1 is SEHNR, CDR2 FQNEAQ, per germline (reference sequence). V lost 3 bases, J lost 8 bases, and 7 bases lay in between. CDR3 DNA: TGTGCCAGCAGCTTGTCCTCTGGGGAGCTGTTTTTT. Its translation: CASSLSSGELFF.

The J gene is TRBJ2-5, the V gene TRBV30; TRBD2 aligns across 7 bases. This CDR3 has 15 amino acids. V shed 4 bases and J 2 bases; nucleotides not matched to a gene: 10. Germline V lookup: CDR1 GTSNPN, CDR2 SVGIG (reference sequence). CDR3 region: CAWKNWGGVQETQYF. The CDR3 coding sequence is TGTGCCTGGAAGAACTGGGGAGGGGTACAAGAGACCCAGTACTTC. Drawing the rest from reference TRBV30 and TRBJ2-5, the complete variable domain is SQTIHQWPATLVQPVGSPLSLECTVEGTSNPNLYWYRQAAGRGLQLLFYSVGIGQISSEVPQNLSASRPQDRQFILSSKKLLLSDSGFYLCAWKNWGGVQETQYFGPGTRLLVL.

The CDR3 region has the DNA TGTGCCAGCAGCCAACAGGACTACGAGCAGTACTTC. Translated, it gives CASSQQDYEQYF. V is TRBV7-3 and J is TRBJ2-7; weak D call: TRBD1 (5 bases). There are 12 residues in the CDR3. The germline CDR1 and CDR2 sequences are SGHTA and FQGTGA. Trimming pared 5 bases from V and 3 bases from J, leaving 8 bases between. The full variable domain, completed using reference TRBV7-3 and TRBJ2-7, is GAGVSQTPSNKVTEKGKYVELRCDPISGHTALYWYRQSLGQGPEFLIYFQGTGAADDSGLPNDRFFAVRPEGSVSTLKIQRTERGDSAVYLCASSQQDYEQYFGPGTRLTVT.

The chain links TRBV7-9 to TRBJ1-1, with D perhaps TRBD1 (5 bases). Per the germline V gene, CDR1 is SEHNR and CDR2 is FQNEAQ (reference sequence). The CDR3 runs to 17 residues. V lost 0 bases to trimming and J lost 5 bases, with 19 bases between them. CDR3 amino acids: CASSLAFQSGGRTEAFF. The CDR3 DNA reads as TGTGCCAGCAGCTTAGCATTTCAGTCCGGGGGAAGGACTGAAGCTTTCTTT.

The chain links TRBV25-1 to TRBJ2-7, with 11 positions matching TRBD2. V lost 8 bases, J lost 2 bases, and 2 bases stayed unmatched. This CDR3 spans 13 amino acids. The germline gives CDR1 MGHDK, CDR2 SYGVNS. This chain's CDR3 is CASGLAGAYEQYF. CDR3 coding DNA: TGTGCCAGCGGACTAGCGGGCGCCTACGAGCAGTACTTC.

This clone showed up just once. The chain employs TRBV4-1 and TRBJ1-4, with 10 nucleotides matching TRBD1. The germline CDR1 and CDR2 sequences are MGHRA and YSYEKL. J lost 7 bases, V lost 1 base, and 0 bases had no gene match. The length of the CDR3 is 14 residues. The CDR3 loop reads CASSQGTGGEKLFF. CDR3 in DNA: TGCGCCAGCAGCCAAGGGACAGGGGGTGAAAAACTGTTTTTT.

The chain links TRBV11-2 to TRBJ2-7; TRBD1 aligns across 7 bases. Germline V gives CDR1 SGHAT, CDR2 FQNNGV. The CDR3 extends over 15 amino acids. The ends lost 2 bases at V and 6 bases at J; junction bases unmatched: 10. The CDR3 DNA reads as TGTGCCAGCAGCTTAATCGACAGGGAAAGCTCCGAGCAGTACTTC. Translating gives CASSLIDRESSEQYF.